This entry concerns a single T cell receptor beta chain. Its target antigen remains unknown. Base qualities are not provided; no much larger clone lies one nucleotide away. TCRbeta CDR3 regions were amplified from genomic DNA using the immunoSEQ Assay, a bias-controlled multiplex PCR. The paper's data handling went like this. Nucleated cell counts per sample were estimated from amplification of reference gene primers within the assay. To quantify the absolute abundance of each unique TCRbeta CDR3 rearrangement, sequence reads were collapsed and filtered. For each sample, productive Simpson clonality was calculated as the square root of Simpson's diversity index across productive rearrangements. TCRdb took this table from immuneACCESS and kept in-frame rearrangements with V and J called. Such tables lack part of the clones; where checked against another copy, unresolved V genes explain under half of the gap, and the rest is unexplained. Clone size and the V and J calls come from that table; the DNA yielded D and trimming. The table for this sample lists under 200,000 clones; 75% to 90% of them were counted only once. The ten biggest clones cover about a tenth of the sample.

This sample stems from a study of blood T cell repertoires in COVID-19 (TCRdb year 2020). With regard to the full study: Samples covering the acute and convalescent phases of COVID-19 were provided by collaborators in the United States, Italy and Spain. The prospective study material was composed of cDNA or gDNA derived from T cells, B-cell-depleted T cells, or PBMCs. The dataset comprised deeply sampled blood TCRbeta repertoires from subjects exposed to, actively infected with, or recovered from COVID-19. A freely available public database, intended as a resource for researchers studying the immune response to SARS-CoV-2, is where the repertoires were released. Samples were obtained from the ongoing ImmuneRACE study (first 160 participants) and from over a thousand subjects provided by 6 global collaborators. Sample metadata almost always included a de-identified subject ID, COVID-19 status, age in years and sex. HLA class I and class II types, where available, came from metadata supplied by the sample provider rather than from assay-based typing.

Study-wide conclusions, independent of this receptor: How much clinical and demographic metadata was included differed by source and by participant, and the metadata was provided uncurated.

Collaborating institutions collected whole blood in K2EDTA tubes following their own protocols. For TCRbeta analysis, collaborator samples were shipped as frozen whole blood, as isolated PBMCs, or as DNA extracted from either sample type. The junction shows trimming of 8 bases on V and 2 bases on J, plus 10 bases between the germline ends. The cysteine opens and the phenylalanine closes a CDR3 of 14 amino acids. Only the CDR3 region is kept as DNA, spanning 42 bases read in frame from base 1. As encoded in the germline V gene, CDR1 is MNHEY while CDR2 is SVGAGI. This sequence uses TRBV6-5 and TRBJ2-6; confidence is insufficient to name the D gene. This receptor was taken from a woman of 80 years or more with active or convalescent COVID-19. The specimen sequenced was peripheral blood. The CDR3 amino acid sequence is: CASQIRAGANVLTF. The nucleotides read TGTGCCAGCCAGATACGGGCTGGGGCCAACGTCCTGACTTTC.